This paragraph reports one T cell receptor beta chain. Its specificity is not known. The V gene's germline CDR1 is MGHRA and CDR2 YSYEKL. The CDR3 length is 15 residues. With 1 base clipped from V and 2 bases from J, the junction kept 4 bases outside the gene matches. Noted treatment: 15 to 20 received Ad26.COV2.S at low or high dose, single or two shots; about 5 received placebo; per-sample allocation not given. Sampling took place 63 days after the first vaccine or placebo injection. The sample is drawn from a study of Ad26.COV2.S vaccination and SARS-CoV-2 variants. Study-wide results and caveats: Vaccine recipients posted higher spike-specific TCR breadth than their placebo counterparts.

The assay was immunoSEQ multiplex PCR, and TCRdb's table has in-frame clones only and misses some. The top ten hold around 13% of the sample, which has about 480,000 clones, approximately 90% seen once. The material was peripheral blood, obtained in a trial of Ad26.COV2.S vaccine versus placebo. The source of this sequence is a person between 18 and 60 years old who received the Ad26.COV2.S COVID-19 vaccine or a placebo. The chain uses TRBV4-1 and TRBJ2-7; 8 bases are shared with TRBD2. In DNA, the CDR3 is TGCGCCAGCAGCCAAGTTCAGCGGGGGACCTACGAGCAGTACTTC. Residues: CASSQVQRGTYEQYF.